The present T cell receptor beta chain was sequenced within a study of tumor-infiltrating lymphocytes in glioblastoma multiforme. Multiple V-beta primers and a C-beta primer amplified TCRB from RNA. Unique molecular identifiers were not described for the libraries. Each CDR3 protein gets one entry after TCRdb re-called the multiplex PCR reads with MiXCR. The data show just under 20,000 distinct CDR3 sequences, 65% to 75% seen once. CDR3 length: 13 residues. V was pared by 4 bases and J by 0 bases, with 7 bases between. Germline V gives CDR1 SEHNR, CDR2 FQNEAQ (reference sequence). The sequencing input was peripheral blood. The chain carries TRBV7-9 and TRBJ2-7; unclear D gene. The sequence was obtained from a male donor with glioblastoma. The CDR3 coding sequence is TGTGCCAGCAGCTCTATTAGCTCCTACGAGCAGTACTTC. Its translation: CASSSISSYEQYF. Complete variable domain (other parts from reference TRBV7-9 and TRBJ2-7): DTGVSQNPRHKITKRGQNVTFRCDPISEHNRLYWYRQTLGQGPEFLTYFQNEAQLEKSRLLSDRFSAERPKGSFSTLEIQRTEQGDSAMYLCASSSISSYEQYFGPGTRLTVT.